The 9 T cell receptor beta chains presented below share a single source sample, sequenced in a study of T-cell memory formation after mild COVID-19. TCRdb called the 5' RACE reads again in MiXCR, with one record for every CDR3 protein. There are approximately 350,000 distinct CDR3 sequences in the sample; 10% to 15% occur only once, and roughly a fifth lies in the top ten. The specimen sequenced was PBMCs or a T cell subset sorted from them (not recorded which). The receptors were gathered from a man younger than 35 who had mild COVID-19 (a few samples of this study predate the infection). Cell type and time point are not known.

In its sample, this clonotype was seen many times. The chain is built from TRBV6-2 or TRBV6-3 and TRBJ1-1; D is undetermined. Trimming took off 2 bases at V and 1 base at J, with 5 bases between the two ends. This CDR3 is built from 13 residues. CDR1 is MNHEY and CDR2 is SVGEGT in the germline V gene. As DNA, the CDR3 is TGTGCCAGCAGTTACGCGGCGAACACTGAAGCTTTCTTT. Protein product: CASSYAANTEAFF.

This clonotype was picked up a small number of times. The CDR3 is CASSPEASYGYTF. The CDR3 DNA reads TGTGCCAGCAGCCCCGAGGCCAGCTATGGCTACACCTTC. The rearrangement joins TRBV7-2 to TRBJ1-2; D is uncertain. The CDR3 has 13 amino acids. V was trimmed by 5 bases and J by 4 bases, leaving 11 bases between them. CDR1 and CDR2 from the germline V gene are SGHTA and FQGNSA.

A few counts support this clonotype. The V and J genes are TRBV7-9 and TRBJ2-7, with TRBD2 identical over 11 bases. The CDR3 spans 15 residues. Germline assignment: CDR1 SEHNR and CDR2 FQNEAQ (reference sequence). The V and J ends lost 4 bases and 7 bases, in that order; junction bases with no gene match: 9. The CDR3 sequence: CASSSYLTSGEEQYF. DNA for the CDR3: TGTGCCAGCAGCTCGTACCTGACTAGCGGGGAGGAGCAGTACTTC.

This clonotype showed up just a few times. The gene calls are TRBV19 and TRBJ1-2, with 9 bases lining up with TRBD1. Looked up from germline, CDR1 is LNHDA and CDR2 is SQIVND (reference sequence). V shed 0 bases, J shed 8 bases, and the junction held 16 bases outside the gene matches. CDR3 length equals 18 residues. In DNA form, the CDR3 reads TGTGCCAGTAGTATAGACGACCTCCGGGACAGGGTCGATTGGGGCTACACCTTC. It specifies CASSIDDLRDRVDWGYTF.

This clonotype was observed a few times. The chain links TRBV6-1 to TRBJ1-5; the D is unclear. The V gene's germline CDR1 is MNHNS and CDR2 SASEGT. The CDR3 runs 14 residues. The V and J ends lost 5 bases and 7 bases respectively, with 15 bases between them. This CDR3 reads CASSTLGYGQPQHF. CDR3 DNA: TGTGCCAGCAGTACTTTAGGGTATGGACAGCCCCAGCATTTT.

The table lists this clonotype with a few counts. This CDR3 reads CASSRAFQETQYF. The CDR3, as DNA: TGTGCCAGCAGTAGGGCCTTCCAAGAGACCCAGTACTTC. The chain links TRBV7-3 to TRBJ2-5; D is uncertain. CDR3 size: 13 residues. V was pared by 6 bases and J by 1 base, with 9 bases between. Germline V gives CDR1 SGHTA, CDR2 FQGTGA. The full variable domain, with the rest looked up from reference TRBV7-3 and TRBJ2-5, is GAGVSQTPSNKVTEKGKYVELRCDPISGHTALYWYRQSLGQGPEFLIYFQGTGAADDSGLPNDRFFAVRPEGSVSTLKIQRTERGDSAVYLCASSRAFQETQYFGPGTRLLVL.

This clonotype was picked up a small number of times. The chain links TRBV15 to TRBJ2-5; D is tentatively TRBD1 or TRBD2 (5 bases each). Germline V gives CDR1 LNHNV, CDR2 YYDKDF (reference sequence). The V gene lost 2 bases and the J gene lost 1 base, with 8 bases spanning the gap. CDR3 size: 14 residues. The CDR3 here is CATSRIGAQETQYF. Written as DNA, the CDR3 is TGTGCCACCAGCAGAATCGGGGCCCAAGAGACCCAGTACTTC.

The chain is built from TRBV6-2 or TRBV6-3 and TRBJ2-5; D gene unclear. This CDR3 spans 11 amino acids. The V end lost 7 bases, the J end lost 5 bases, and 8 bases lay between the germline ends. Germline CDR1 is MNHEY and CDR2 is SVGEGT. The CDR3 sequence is CASTYFETQYF. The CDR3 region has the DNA TGTGCCAGCACCTACTTCGAGACCCAGTACTTC.

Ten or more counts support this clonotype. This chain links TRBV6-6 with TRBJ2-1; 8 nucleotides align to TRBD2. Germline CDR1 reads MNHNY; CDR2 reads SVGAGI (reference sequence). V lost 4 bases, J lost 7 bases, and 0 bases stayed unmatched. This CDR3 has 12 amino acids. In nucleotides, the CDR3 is TGTGCCAGCAGTTTAGCGGGGAATGAGCAGTTCTTC. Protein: CASSLAGNEQFF.